What follows is one T cell receptor beta chain and its context. TCRdb re-derived calls from the 5' RACE reads in MiXCR, one entry per CDR3 protein. The table includes some 560,000 distinct CDR3 sequences, about 19% detected once. The CDR3 has 11 residues. The germline V and J ends were trimmed by 5 bases and 10 bases, with 12 bases remaining between them. Looked up from germline, CDR1 is SGHTA and CDR2 is FQGNSA. These data come from a study of T cells after yellow fever vaccination. This chain joins TRBV7-2 and TRBJ2-7, with a weak D call TRBD1 (5 bases). The TCR sequence derives from a young man who received the YFV17D yellow fever vaccine. The material sequenced was PBMCs, taken 15 days after the yellow fever booster vaccination. CDR3 nucleotides: TGTGCCAGCAGCCCTGACAGTGTCCAGTACTTC. Amino acids: CASSPDSVQYF.